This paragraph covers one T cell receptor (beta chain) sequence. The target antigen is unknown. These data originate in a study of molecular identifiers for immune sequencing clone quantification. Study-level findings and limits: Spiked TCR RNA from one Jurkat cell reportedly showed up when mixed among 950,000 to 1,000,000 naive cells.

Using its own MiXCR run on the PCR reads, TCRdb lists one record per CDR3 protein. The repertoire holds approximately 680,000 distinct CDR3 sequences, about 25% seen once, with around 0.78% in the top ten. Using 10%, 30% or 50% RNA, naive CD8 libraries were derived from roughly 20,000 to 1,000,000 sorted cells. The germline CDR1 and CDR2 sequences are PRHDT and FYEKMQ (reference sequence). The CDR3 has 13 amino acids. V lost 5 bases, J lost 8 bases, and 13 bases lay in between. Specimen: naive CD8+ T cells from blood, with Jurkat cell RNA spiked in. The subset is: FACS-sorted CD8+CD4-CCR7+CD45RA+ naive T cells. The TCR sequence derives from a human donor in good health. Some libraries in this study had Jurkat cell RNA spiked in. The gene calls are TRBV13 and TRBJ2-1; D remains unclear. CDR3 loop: CASSPQVTDEQFF. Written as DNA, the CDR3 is TGTGCCAGCAGCCCTCAGGTCACGGATGAGCAGTTCTTC.